This T cell receptor (beta chain) derives from a study of tumor and adjacent non-tumor tissue in lung cancer. As to this clonotype: A read error may account for a junction end that differs from germline.

RNA was extracted from bulk tissue without any cell sorting. Germline assignment: CDR1 ENHRY and CDR2 SYGVKD. CDR3 length equals 15 residues. The library came from three nested PCR rounds adapted from ARM-PCR protocols. One entry per CDR3 protein results from TCRdb running MiXCR on the multiplex PCR reads. There are 65,000 to 75,000 distinct CDR3 sequences in the sample; around 78% occur only once, and over 25% lies in the top ten. This chain joins TRBV10-3 and TRBJ2-3; 7 bases map to TRBD2. The sequencing sample was made of lung tumor tissue. This TCR derives from a man in his sixties with non-small cell lung cancer. CDR3 protein: CAIGEWTSGTDMQYF. In DNA form, the CDR3 reads TGTGCCATCGGTGAGTGGACTAGTGGCACAGATATGCAGTATTTT.